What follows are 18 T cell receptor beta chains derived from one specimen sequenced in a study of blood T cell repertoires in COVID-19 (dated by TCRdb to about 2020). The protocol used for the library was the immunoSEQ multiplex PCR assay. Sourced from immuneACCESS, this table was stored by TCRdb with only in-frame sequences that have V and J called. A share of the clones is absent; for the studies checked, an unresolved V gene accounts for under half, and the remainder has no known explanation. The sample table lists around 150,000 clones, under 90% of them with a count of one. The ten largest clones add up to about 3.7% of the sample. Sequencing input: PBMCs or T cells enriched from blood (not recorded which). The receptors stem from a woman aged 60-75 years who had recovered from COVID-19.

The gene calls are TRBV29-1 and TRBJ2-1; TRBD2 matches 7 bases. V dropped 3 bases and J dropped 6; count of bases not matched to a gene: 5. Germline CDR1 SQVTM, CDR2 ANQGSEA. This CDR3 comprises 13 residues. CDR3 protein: CSVDSGVINEQFF. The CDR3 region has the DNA TGCAGCGTTGACAGCGGGGTGATCAATGAGCAGTTCTTC.

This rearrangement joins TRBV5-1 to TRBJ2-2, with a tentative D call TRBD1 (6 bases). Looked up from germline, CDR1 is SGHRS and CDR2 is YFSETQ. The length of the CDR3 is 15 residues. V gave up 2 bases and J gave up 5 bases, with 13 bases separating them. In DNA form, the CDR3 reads TGCGCCAGCAGCTTAGGGACAACTCCGACCGGGGAGCTGTTTTTT. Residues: CASSLGTTPTGELFF.

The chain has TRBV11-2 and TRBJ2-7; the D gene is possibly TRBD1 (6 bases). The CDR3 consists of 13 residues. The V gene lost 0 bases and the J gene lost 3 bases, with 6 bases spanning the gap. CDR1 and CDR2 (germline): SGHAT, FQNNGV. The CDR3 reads CASSLEGHYEQYF. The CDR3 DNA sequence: TGTGCCAGCAGCTTAGAGGGACACTACGAGCAGTACTTC.

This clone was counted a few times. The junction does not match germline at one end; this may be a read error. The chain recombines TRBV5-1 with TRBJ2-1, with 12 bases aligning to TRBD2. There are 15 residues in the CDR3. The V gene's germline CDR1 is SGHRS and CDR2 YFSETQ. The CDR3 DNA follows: TGCGCCAGCAGCTTGACTAGCGGGGGGTACAGTGAGCAGTTCTTC. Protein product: CASSLTSGGYSEQFF.

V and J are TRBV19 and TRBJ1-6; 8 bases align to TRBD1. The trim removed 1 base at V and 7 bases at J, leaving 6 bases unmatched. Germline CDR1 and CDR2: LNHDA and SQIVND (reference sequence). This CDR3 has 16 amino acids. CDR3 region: CASSIGQGTSNSPLHF. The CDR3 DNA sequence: TGTGCCAGTAGTATAGGACAGGGGACGTCCAATTCACCCCTCCACTTT.

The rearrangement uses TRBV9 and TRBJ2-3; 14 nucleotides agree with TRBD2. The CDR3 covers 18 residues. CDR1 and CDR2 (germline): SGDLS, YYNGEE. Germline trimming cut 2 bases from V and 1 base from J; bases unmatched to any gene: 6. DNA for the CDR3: TGTGCCAGCAGCGTGACTAGCGGGGGGGCCACGGGCACAGATACGCAGTATTTT. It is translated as CASSVTSGGATGTDTQYF.

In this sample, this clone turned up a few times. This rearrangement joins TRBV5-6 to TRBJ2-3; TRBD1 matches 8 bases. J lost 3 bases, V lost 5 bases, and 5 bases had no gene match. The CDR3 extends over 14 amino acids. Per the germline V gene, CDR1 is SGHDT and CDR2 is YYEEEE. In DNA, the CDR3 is TGTGCCAGCAGGCAGGGGGCCAGTACAGATACGCAGTATTTT. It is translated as CASRQGASTDTQYF.

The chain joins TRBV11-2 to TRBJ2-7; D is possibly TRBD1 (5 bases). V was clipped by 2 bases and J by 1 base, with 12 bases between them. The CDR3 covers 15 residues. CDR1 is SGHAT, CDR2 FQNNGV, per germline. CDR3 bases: TGTGCCAGCAGCTTATCCCGGCAGGGTTCCTACGAGCAGTACTTC. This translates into CASSLSRQGSYEQYF.

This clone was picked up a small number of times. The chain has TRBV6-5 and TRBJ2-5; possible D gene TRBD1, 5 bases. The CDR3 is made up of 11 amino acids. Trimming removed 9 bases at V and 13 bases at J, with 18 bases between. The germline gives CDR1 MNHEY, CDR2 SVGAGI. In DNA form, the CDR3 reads TGTGCCAGTTCACCAGGGCCCAAATGGTACTTC. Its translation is CASSPGPKWYF.

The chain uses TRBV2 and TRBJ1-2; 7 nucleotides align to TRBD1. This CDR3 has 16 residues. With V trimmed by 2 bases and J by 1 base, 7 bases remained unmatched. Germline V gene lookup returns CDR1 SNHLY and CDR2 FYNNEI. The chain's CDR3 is CASSERGPFINYGYTF. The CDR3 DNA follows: TGTGCCAGCAGTGAAAGGGGGCCGTTTATTAACTATGGCTACACCTTC.

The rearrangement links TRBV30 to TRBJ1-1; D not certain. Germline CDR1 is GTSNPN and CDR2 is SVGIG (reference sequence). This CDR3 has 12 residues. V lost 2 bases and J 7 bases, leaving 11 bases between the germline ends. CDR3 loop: CAWSSLKNEAFF. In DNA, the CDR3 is TGTGCCTGGAGTTCCCTTAAAAATGAAGCTTTCTTT.

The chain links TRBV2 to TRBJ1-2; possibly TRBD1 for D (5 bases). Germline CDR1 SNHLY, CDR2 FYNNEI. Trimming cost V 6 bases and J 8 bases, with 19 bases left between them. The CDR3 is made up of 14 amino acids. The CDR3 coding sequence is TGTGCCAGCAGGGCCTTGGATGGGGCTGGAGGCTACACCTTC. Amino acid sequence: CASRALDGAGGYTF. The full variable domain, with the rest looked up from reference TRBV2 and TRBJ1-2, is EPEVTQTPSHQVTQMGQEVILRCVPISNHLYFYWYRQILGQKVEFLVSFYNNEISEKSEIFDDQFSVERPDGSNFTLKIRSTKLEDSAMYFCASRALDGAGGYTFGSGTRLTVV.

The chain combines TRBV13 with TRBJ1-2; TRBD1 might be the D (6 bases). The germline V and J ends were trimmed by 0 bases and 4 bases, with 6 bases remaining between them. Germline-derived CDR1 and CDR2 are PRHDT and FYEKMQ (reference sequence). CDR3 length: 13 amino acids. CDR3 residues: CASSLGRGYGYTF. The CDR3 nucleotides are TGTGCCAGCAGCTTAGGCAGGGGCTATGGCTACACCTTC.

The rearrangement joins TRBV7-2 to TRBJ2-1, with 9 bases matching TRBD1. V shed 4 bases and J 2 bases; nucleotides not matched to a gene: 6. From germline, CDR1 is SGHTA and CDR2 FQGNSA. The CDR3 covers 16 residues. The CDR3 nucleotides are TGTGCCAGCAGCTGGGGACAGGGCGGCACCTACAATGAGCAGTTCTTC. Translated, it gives CASSWGQGGTYNEQFF.

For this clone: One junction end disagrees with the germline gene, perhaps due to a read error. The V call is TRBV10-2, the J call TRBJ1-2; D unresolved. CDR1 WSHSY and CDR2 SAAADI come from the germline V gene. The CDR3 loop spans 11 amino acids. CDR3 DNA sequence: TGCGCCAGCAGTGACGGGTCAGTCCCGGACTTC. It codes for CASSDGSVPDF.

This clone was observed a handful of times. CDR3 sequence (DNA): TGTGCCAGCAGTTCCCCGGGACAGGGCGCTGAAGCTTTCTTT. It codes for CASSSPGQGAEAFF. V gene TRBV6-5 combines with J gene TRBJ1-1; 9 bases align to TRBD1. The ends lost 4 bases at V and 6 bases at J; junction bases unmatched: 6. The CDR3 loop spans 14 amino acids. Germline V gene sequence: CDR1 MNHEY, CDR2 SVGAGI.

This chain's CDR3 is CASSYSNWDSGYTF. As DNA, the CDR3 is TGTGCCAGCAGTTACTCGAACTGGGACAGTGGCTACACCTTC. The V gene is TRBV6-5, the J gene TRBJ1-2, with 7 positions matching TRBD1. This CDR3 comprises 14 residues. V shed 0 bases and J 7 bases; nucleotides not matched to a gene: 5. CDR1 MNHEY and CDR2 SVGAGI come from the germline V gene.

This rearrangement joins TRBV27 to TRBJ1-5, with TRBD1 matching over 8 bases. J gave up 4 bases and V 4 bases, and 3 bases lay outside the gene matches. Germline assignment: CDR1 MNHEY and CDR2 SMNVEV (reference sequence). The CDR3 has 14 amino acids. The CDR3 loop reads CASSSTGGNQPQHF. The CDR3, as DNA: TGTGCCAGCAGTTCAACAGGGGGGAATCAGCCCCAGCATTTT.